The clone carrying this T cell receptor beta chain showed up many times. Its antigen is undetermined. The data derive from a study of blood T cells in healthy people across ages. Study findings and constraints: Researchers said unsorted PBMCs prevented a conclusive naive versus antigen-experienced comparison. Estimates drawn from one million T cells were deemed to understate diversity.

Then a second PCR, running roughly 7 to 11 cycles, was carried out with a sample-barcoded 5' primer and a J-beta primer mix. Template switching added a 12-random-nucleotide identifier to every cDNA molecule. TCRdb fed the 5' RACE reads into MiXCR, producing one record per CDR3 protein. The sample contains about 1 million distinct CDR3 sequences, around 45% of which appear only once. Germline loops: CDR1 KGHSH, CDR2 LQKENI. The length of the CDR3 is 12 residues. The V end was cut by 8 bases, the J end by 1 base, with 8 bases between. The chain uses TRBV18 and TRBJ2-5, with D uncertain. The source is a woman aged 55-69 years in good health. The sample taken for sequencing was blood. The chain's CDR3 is CASSPSQETQYF. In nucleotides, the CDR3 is TGTGCCAGCAGCCCCTCCCAAGAGACCCAGTACTTC.